This T cell receptor (beta chain) was sequenced for a study of T cells in Graves' hyperthyroidism and ophthalmopathy. Amplified TCR beta CDR3 regions derived from RNA transcripts. The HTBI set primed first-round TCR CDR3 RT-PCR. MiXCR, applied by TCRdb to the multiplex PCR reads, yields one record per CDR3 protein. The sample has about 300,000 distinct CDR3 sequences, roughly a fifth seen once; the top ten hold approximately 37%. Exclusion of patients followed from uncontrolled infection, other autoimmune disease, pregnancy or lactation. This clonotype was seen at least ten times. Unmatched junction bases numbered 7, after V lost 0 bases and J lost 1 base. The CDR3 contains 17 residues. Per the germline V gene, CDR1 is MGHRA and CDR2 is YSYEKL.

Sequencing used blood. The sequence was collected from a man in his fifties or sixties with Graves' ophthalmopathy. The rearrangement uses TRBV4-1 and TRBJ1-1; TRBD1 aligns across 8 bases. This CDR3 is CASSQDLQGAQNTEAFF. The CDR3, as DNA: TGCGCCAGCAGCCAAGATTTGCAGGGGGCTCAGAACACTGAAGCTTTCTTT.